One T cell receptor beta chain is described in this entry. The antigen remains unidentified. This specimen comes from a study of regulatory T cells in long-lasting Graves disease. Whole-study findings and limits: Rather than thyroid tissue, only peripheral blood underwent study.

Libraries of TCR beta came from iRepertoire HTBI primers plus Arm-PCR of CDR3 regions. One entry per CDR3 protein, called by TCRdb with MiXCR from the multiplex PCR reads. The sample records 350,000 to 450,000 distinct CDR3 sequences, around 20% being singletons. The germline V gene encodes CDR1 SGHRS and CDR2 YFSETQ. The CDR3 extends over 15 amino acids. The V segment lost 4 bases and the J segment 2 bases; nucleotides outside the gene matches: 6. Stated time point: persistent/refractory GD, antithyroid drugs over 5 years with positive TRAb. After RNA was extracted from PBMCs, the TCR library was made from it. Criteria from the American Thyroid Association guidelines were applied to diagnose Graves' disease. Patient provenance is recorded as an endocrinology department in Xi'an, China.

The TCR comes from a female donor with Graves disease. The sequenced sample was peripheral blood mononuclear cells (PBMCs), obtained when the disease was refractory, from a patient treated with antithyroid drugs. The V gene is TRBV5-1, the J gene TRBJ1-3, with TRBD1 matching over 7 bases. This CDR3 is CASSPGRGTGNTIYF. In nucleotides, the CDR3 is TGCGCCAGCAGCCCCGGCAGGGGGACTGGAAACACCATATATTTT. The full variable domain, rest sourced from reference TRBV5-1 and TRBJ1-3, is KAGVTQTPRYLIKTRGQQVTLSCSPISGHRSVSWYQQTPGQGLQFLFEYFSETQRNKGNFPGRFSGRQFSNSRSEMNVSTLELGDSALYLCASSPGRGTGNTIYFGEGSWLTVV.